This TCR beta chain was identified during a study of Tregs in tolerant kidney transplant recipients. Regarding the study as a whole: Nucleotide sequences could not be compared across some patients' samples due to primer changes. This study did not directly address biological reproducibility. Donor-specific Treg expansion exceeded global Treg expansion in tolerant patients, suggesting antigen drive.

The nonmyeloablative bone marrow transplants came from related graft donors, with transient mixed chimerism. Unstimulated regulatory T cells (CD4+CD25+CD127-), CD4+CD25- non-regulatory cells, CD4 and CD8 cells were FACS-sorted from thawed PBMCs. CDR3 length: 15 residues. Germline loops: CDR1 SGHRS, CDR2 YFSETQ. Trimming removed 2 bases from V and 5 bases from J; junction bases left unmatched: 7. Notes on this clone: The antigen is unknown.

Here immunoSEQ multiplex PCR was the method, and the copy in TCRdb shows in-frame clones only, minus some. This sample has about 81,000 clones, with 91% found just once. The chain is built from TRBV5-1 and TRBJ2-7, with 10 nucleotides matching TRBD1. This receptor was taken from a human patient who received a combined kidney and bone marrow transplant. Among the T cells, some may be from the graft donor. The sample was CD4+ T cells from blood (PBMCs), taken 24 months after the transplant. The chain's CDR3 is CASSFRGTGVDEQYF. Written as DNA, the CDR3 is TGCGCCAGCAGCTTTCGGGGGACAGGGGTGGACGAGCAGTACTTC.